This T cell receptor beta chain was sequenced in a study of T cell responses to AZD1222 COVID-19 vaccine. Whole-study results and caveats: The donors showed a predominance of white British ancestry and of females, with possible underestimation of clonal diversity. Repertoires were obtained solely post-peak T cell response.

Assay: immunoSEQ multiplex PCR; the TCRdb copy retains only in-frame clones and omits some. The table records roughly 120,000 clones, approximately 90% of them present only once. On this clone: Its matching antigen is unknown.

Germline values: CDR1 LNHDA, CDR2 SQIVND (reference sequence). Trimming pared 7 bases from V and 7 bases from J, leaving 2 bases between. CDR3 size: 9 residues. This chain connects TRBV19 to TRBJ1-5; D remains unclear. The clonotype originates from an adult who received the MenACWY meningococcal vaccine as a control. The specimen comprised peripheral blood, sampled 28 days after the second dose of the MenACWY control vaccine. CDR3 in amino acids: CASIQPQHF. In DNA, the CDR3 is TGTGCCAGTATCCAGCCCCAGCATTTT.